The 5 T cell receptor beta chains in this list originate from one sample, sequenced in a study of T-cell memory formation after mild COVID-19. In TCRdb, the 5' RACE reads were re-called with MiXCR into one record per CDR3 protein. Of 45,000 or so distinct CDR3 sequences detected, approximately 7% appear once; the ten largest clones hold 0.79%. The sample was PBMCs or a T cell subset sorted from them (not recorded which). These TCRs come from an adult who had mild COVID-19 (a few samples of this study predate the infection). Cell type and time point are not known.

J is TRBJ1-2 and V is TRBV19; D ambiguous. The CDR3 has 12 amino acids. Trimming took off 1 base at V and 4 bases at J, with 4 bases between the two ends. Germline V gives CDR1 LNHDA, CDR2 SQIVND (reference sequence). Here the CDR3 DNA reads TGTGCCAGTAGTATAGGTCCCTATGGCTACACCTTC. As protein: CASSIGPYGYTF. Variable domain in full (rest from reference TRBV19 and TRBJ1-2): DGGITQSPKYLFRKEGQNVTLSCEQNLNHDAMYWYRQDPGQGLRLIYYSQIVNDFQKGDIAEGYSVSREKKESFPLTVTSAQKNPTAFYLCASSIGPYGYTFGSGTRLTVV.

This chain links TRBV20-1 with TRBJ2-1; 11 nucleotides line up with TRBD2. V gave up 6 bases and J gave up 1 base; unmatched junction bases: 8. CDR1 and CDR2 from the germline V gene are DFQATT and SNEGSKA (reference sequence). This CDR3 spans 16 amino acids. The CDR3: CSAPRLAGLSYNEQFF. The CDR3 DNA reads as TGCAGTGCCCCTAGACTAGCGGGACTTTCCTACAATGAGCAGTTCTTC.

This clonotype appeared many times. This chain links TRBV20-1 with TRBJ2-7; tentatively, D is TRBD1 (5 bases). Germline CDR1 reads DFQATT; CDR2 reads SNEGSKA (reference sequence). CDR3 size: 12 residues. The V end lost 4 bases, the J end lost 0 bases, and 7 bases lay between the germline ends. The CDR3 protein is CSATDSSYEQYF. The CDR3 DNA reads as TGCAGTGCTACTGACAGCTCCTACGAGCAGTACTTC.

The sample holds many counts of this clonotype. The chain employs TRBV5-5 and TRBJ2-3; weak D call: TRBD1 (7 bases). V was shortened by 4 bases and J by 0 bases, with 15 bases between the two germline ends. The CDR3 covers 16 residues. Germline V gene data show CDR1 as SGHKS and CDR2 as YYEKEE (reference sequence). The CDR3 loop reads CASSDLRGTSTDTQYF. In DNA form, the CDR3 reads TGTGCCAGCAGCGACCTCAGGGGGACTAGCACAGATACGCAGTATTTT. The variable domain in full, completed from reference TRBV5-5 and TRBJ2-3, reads DAGVTQSPTHLIKTRGQQVTLRCSPISGHKSVSWYQQVLGQGPQFIFQYYEKEERGRGNFPDRFSARQFPNYSSELNVNALLLGDSALYLCASSDLRGTSTDTQYFGPGTRLTVL.

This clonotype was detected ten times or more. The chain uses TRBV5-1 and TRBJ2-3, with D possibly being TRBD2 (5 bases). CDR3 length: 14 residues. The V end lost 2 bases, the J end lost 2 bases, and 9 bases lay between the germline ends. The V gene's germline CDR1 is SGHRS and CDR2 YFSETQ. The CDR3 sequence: CASSLGRITDTQYF. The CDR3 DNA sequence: TGCGCCAGCAGCTTAGGGAGAATCACAGATACGCAGTATTTT.